The clone carrying this T cell receptor (beta chain) was counted only a few times. The CDR3 has 12 residues. V was trimmed by 8 bases and J by 5 bases, leaving 10 bases between them. Germline-derived CDR1 and CDR2 are SGHTA and FQGNSA. In the original analysis: Amplification from reference gene primers served as the basis for estimated nucleated cell counts. Here immunoSEQ multiplex PCR was the method, and the copy in TCRdb shows in-frame clones only, minus some. V and J calls and clone size come straight from that table; D and trimming were deduced from the DNA. Seen here are 60,000 to 70,000 clones, roughly nine tenths observed once, and the top ten hold 7.3%. The sample belongs to a study of blood T cell repertoires in COVID-19. Study at large: COVID-19 samples, acute and convalescent, were from the United States, Italy and Spain. In each case, the material was cDNA or gDNA derived from T cells, B-cell-depleted T cells, or PBMCs.

The chain joins TRBV7-2 to TRBJ1-5; TRBD1 might be the D (5 bases). What was sequenced was peripheral blood. This TCR was sampled from a human donor in a cohort sampled during active COVID-19. CDR3 nucleotides: TGTGCCAGCCGGGGGACGGATCAGCCCCAGCATTTT. This sequence encodes CASRGTDQPQHF. The full variable domain, completed using reference TRBV7-2 and TRBJ1-5, is GAGVSQSPSNKVTEKGKDVELRCDPISGHTALYWYRQSLGQGLEFLIYFQGNSAPDKSGLPSDRFSAERTGGSVSTLTIQRTQQEDSAVYLCASRGTDQPQHFGDGTRLSIL.